This entry lists 5 T cell receptor beta chains sequenced from one sample in a study of Graves' ophthalmopathy and Graves' hyperthyroidism. For repertoire sequencing, the TCR beta CDR3 regions were amplified from RNA transcripts. Scientists carried out first-round RT-PCR using HTBI primers and then a second-round multiplex PCR. One entry per CDR3 protein results from TCRdb running MiXCR on the multiplex PCR reads. The data hold about 620,000 distinct CDR3 sequences, with about 20% observed a single time. Input material: peripheral blood. The receptors come from a woman aged 18-29 years with stable Graves' hyperthyroidism. Some clones in this sample may be carry-over from other donors' samples.

This clonotype occurred many times. The genes are TRBV3-1 and TRBJ1-2, with D unresolved. V was clipped by 4 bases and J by 0 bases, with 12 bases between them. The CDR3 runs 15 residues. From germline, CDR1 is LGHDT and CDR2 YNNKEL (reference sequence). CDR3 protein: CASSPESMANYGYTF. CDR3 DNA: TGTGCCAGCAGCCCTGAGTCGATGGCTAACTATGGCTACACCTTC. Variable domain in full (rest from reference TRBV3-1 and TRBJ1-2): DTAVSQTPKYLVTQMGNDKSIKCEQNLGHDTMYWYKQDSKKFLKIMFSYNNKELIINETVPNRFSPKSPDKAHLNLHINSLELGDSAVYFCASSPESMANYGYTFGSGTRLTVV.

This clonotype has ten or more counts. CDR3: CASSPSTVRSQYF. CDR3 nucleotide sequence: TGTGCCAGCAGCCCCTCCACAGTTAGGTCGCAGTACTTC. The chain joins TRBV28 to TRBJ2-7; D call uncertain. V was trimmed by 6 bases and J by 9 bases, leaving 18 bases between them. This CDR3 has 13 residues. Per the germline V gene, CDR1 is MDHEN and CDR2 is SYDVKM.

The chain recombines TRBV6-4 with TRBJ1-5, with D possibly TRBD1 on 5 matching bases. The germline CDR1 and CDR2 sequences are MRHNA and SNTAGT. V was trimmed by 4 bases and J by 0 bases, leaving 19 bases between them. This CDR3 is built from 18 residues. CDR3 in DNA: TGTGCCAGCAGTGTCTACCTTAACCAGGGTTTTAGCAATCAGCCCCAGCATTTT. Protein: CASSVYLNQGFSNQPQHF.

This clonotype was observed at least ten times. V gene TRBV6-1 combines with J gene TRBJ2-2; D is tentatively TRBD1 or TRBD2 (5 bases each). V was clipped by 11 bases and J by 7 bases, with 20 bases between them. The CDR3 loop spans 14 amino acids. CDR1 is MNHNS and CDR2 is SASEGT in the germline V gene. The CDR3 DNA follows: TGTGCCGCCAAAGGGGCTAGCCGGGGCGGGGAGCTGTTTTTT. Residues: CAAKGASRGGELFF.

This clonotype was detected many times. V and J are TRBV24-1 and TRBJ2-7; D could derive from TRBD1 or TRBD2 (5 bases each). Per the germline V gene, CDR1 is KGHDR and CDR2 is SFDVKD. The CDR3 covers 15 residues. Trimming shortened V by 2 bases and J by 0 bases, and 10 bases separated the two germline ends. The CDR3 nucleotides are TGTGCCACCAGTGATTCCGGGACGCACTCCTACGAGCAGTACTTC. Its protein product is CATSDSGTHSYEQYF.